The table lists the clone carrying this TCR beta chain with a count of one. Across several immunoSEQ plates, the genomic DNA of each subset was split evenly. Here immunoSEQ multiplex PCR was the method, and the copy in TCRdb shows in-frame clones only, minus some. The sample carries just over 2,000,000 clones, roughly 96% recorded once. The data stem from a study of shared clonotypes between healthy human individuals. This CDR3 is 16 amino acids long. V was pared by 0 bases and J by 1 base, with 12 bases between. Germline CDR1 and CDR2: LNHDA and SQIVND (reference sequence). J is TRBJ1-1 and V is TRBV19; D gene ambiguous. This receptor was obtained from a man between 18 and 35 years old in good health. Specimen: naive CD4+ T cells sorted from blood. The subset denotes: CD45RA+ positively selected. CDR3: CASSIDGRIGNTEAFF. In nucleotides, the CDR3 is TGTGCCAGTAGTATAGATGGCAGGATCGGGAACACTGAAGCTTTCTTT.